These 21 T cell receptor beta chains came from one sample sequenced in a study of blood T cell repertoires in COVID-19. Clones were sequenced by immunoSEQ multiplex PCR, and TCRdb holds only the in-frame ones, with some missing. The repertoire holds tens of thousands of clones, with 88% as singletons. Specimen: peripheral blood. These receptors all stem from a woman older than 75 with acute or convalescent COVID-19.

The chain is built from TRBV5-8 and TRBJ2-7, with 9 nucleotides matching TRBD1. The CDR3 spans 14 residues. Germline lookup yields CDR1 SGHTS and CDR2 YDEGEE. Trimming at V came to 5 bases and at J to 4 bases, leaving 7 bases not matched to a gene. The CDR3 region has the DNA TGTGCCAGCAGTTCCGGGACAGGGATTTACGAGCAGTACTTC. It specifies CASSSGTGIYEQYF.

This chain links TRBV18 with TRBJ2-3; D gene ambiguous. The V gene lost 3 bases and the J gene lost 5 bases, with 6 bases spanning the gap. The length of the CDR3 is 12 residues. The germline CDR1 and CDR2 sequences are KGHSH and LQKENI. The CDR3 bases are TGTGCCAGCTCACCGTCAATAGATACGCAGTATTTT. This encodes CASSPSIDTQYF.

The CDR3 here is CASSHRYNEQFF. In DNA, the CDR3 is TGTGCCAGCAGCCACAGATACAATGAGCAGTTCTTC. This chain uses TRBV7-8 with TRBJ2-1; unclear D gene. Trimming took 5 bases from V and 4 from J, leaving 6 bases between them. The CDR3 totals 12 residues. The germline CDR1 and CDR2 sequences are SGHVS and FQNEAQ.

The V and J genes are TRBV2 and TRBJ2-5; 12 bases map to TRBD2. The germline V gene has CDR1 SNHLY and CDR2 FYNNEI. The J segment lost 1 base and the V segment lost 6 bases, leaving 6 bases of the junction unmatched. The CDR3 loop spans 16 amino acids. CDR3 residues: CASSNGLAGRQETQYF. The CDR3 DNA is TGTGCCAGCAGCAATGGACTAGCGGGACGCCAAGAGACCCAGTACTTC.

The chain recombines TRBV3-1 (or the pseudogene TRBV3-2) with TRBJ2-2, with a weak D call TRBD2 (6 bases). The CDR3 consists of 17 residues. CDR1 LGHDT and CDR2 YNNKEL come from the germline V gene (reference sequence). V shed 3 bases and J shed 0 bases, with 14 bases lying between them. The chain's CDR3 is CASSHQLALTNTGELFF. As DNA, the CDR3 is TGTGCCAGCAGCCACCAGCTAGCGCTAACGAACACCGGGGAGCTGTTTTTT.

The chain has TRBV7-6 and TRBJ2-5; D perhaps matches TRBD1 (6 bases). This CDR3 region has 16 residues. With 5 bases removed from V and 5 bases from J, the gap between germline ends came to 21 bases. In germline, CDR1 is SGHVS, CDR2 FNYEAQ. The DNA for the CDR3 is TGTGCCAGCAGCACACCCACCCCCAGGGGAACGGAGACCCAGTACTTC. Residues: CASSTPTPRGTETQYF.

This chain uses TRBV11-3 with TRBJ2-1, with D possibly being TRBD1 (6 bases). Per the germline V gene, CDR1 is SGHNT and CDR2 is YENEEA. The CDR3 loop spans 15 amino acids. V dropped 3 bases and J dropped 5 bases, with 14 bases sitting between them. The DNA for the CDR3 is TGTGCCAGCAGCTTTAACAGGGATGGCCACAATGAGCAGTTCTTC. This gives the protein CASSFNRDGHNEQFF. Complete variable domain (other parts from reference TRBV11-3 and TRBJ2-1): EAGVVQSPRYKIIEKKQPVAFWCNPISGHNTLYWYLQNLGQGPELLIRYENEEAVDDSQLPKDRFSAERLKGVDSTLKIQPAELGDSAVYLCASSFNRDGHNEQFFGPGTRLTVL.

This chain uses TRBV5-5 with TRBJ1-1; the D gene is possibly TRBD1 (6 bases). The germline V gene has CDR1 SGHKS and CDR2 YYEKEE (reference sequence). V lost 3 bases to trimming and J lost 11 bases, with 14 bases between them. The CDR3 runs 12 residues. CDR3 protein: CASSSKGTTAFF. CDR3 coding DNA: TGTGCCAGCAGCTCGAAGGGGACAACCGCTTTCTTT.

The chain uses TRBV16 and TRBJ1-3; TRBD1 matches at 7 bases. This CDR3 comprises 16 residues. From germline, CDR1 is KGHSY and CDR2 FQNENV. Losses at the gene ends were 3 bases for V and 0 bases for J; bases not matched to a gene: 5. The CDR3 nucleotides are TGTGCCAGCAGCCACAGACAGGGCGCCTCTGGAAACACCATATATTTT. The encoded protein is CASSHRQGASGNTIYF.

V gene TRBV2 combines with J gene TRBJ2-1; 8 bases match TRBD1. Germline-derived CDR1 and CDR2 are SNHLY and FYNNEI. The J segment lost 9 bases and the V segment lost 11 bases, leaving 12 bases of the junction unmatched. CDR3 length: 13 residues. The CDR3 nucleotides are TGTGCCTTGGACAGGGCCCGGGGTGGTGAGCAGTTCTTC. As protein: CALDRARGGEQFF. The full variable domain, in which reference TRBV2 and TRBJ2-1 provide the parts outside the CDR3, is EPEVTQTPSHQVTQMGQEVILRCVPISNHLYFYWYRQILGQKVEFLVSFYNNEISEKSEIFDDQFSVERPDGSNFTLKIRSTKLEDSAMYFCALDRARGGEQFFGPGTRLTVL.

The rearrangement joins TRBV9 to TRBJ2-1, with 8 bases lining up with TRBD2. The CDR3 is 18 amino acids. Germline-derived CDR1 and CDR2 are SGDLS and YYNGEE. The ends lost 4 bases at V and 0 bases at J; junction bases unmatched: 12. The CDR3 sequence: CASSPTRTSGGSYNEQFF. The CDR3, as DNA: TGTGCCAGCAGCCCCACTCGTACTAGCGGCGGCTCCTACAATGAGCAGTTCTTC.

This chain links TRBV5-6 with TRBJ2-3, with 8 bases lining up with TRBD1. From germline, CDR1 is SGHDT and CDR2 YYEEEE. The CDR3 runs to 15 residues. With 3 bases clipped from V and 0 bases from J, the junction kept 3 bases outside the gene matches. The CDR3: CASSSGQVSTDTQYF. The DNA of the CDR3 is TGTGCCAGCAGCTCGGGACAGGTTAGCACAGATACGCAGTATTTT.

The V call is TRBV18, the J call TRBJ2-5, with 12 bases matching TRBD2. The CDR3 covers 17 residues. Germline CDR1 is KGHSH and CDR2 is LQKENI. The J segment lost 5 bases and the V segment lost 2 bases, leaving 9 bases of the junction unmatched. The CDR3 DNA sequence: TGTGCCAGCTCACCAGCCCTAGCGGGGGGGCCGAGGGAGACCCAGTACTTC. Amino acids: CASSPALAGGPRETQYF.

Written as DNA, the CDR3 is TGTGCCATCAGTGAGGGACAACCGCCCTACAATGAGCAGTTCTTC. Encoded protein: CAISEGQPPYNEQFF. The chain employs TRBV10-3 and TRBJ2-1; D possibly corresponds to TRBD1 (5 bases). The CDR3 totals 15 residues. CDR1 ENHRY and CDR2 SYGVKD come from the germline V gene. V dropped 2 bases and J dropped 2 bases, with 10 bases sitting between them.

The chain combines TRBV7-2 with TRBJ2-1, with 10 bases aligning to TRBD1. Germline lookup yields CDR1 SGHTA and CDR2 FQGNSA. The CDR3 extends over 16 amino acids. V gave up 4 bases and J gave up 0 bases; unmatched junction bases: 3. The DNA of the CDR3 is TGTGCCAGCAGCTCACGACAGGGGGCCTCCTACAATGAGCAGTTCTTC. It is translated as CASSSRQGASYNEQFF.

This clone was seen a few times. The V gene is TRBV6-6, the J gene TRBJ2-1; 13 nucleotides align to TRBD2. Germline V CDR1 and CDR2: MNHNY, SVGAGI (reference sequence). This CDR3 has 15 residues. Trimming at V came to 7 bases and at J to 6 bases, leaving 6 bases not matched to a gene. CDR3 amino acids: CASIYTSGRANEQFF. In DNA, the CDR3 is TGTGCCAGCATCTACACTAGCGGGAGGGCCAATGAGCAGTTCTTC.

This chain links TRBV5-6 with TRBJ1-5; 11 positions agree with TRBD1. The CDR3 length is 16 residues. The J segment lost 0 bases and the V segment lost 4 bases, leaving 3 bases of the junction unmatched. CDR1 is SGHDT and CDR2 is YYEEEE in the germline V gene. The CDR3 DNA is TGTGCCAGCAGCCGGGACAGGGGGAATAGCAATCAGCCCCAGCATTTT. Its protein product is CASSRDRGNSNQPQHF. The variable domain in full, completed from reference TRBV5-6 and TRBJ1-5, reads DAGVTQSPTHLIKTRGQQVTLRCSPKSGHDTVSWYQQALGQGPQFIFQYYEEEERQRGNFPDRFSGHQFPNYSSELNVNALLLGDSALYLCASSRDRGNSNQPQHFGDGTRLSIL.

The CDR3 DNA reads as TGTGCCTGGAGTGTAGTGGGACAGGGGGTAGATACGCAGTATTTT. It translates to CAWSVVGQGVDTQYF. The V and J genes are TRBV30 and TRBJ2-3; 11 bases are shared with TRBD1. The J segment lost 5 bases and the V segment lost 0 bases, leaving 4 bases of the junction unmatched. CDR1 is GTSNPN, CDR2 SVGIG, per germline (reference sequence). The CDR3 is made up of 15 amino acids.

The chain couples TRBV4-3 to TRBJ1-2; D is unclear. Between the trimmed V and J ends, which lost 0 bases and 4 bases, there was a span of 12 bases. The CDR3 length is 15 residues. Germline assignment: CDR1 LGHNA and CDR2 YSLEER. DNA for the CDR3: TGCGCCAGCAGCCAAGATACGAGGACTCCCTATGGCTACACCTTC. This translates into CASSQDTRTPYGYTF.

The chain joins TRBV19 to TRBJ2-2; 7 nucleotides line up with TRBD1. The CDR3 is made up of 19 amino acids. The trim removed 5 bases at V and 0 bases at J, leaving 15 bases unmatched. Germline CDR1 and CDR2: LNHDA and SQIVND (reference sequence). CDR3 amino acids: CASSPYLNLQGTNTGELFF. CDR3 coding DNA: TGTGCCAGTAGTCCCTACCTCAATTTACAGGGGACGAACACCGGGGAGCTGTTTTTT.

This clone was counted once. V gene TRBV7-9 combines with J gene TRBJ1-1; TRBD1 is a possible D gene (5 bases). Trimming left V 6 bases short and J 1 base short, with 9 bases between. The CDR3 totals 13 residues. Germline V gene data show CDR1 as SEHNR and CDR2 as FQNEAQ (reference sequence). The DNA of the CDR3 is TGTGCCAGCAGGGAACAGGAGAACACTGAAGCTTTCTTT. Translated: CASREQENTEAFF.